These 28 T cell receptor beta chains originate from one sample sequenced in a study of blood T cells in healthy people across ages (dated by TCRdb to the mid-2010s). The library was produced with 5' RACE. TCRdb shows the sequencer as Illumina HiSeq 2500. A second PCR of about 6 to 12 cycles was run with a J-beta primer mix and a sample-barcoded 5' primer. Clones were called with MiXCR by TCRdb after fastp trimmed the public reads at Q25, and only in-frame beta chains were retained. Every entry covers one CDR3 protein and lists the most common genes and DNA from its rows. The sample table lists 780,000 or so distinct CDR3 sequences, roughly 56% of them with a count of one. The ten largest clones add up to roughly 26% of the sample. Source material: blood. Receptors were obtained from a middle-aged man in good health.

This clonotype was found a few times. The gene calls are TRBV20-1 and TRBJ1-2, with D unresolved. V lost 5 bases, J lost 8 bases, and 18 bases lay in between. The CDR3 sequence is 13 residues long. Germline V gene data show CDR1 as DFQATT and CDR2 as SNEGSKA (reference sequence). The CDR3 DNA reads as TGCAGTGCTGTGGTTTTTGGGGTTTTCGGCTACACCTTC. Amino acid sequence: CSAVVFGVFGYTF.

V usage is TRBV4-2 and J usage is TRBJ2-3; D possibly corresponds to TRBD2 (6 bases). The CDR3 covers 16 residues. Germline CDR1 is LGHNA and CDR2 is YNFKEQ. With 0 bases removed from V and 0 bases from J, the gap between germline ends came to 10 bases. CDR3 amino acids: CASSQDPGGSTDTQYF. DNA for the CDR3: TGTGCCAGCAGCCAAGACCCCGGGGGAAGCACAGATACGCAGTATTTT.

In its sample, this clonotype was seen many times. The genes are TRBV10-3 and TRBJ2-6; D call uncertain. Trimming took 5 bases from V and 0 from J, leaving 17 bases between them. The germline V gene has CDR1 ENHRY and CDR2 SYGVKD. The length of the CDR3 is 18 residues. The CDR3, as DNA: TGTGCCATCAGTCCCCACTCGAGTTCCACCTCTGGGGCCAACGTCCTGACTTTC. Protein product: CAISPHSSSTSGANVLTF.

The chain employs TRBV25-1 and TRBJ1-2; 7 bases match TRBD1. The CDR3 length is 18 residues. CDR1 is MGHDK, CDR2 SYGVNS, per germline. Trimming cost V 1 base and J 7 bases; bases outside gene matches: 18. The CDR3 coding sequence is TGTGCCAGCAGTGAATTGGGCAGGGGGACGGAATTGCGTAGTGGCTACACCTTC. This codes for CASSELGRGTELRSGYTF.

V is TRBV5-5 and J is TRBJ2-3; 10 nucleotides align to TRBD1. Germline-derived CDR1 and CDR2 are SGHKS and YYEKEE (reference sequence). Trimming cost V 0 bases and J 3 bases; bases outside gene matches: 4. The CDR3 is 16 amino acids. The CDR3 DNA follows: TGTGCCAGCAGCTTGGGACAGGGGGCTTGGACAGATACGCAGTATTTT. Its protein product is CASSLGQGAWTDTQYF.

This chain uses TRBV12-3 or TRBV12-4 with TRBJ1-4; 9 bases line up with TRBD1. The V segment lost 9 bases and the J segment 8 bases; nucleotides outside the gene matches: 19. CDR3 length: 17 residues. CDR3 in amino acids: CASTLTLGGQGREKLFF. CDR3 nucleotides: TGTGCCAGTACTTTAACCCTGGGGGGACAGGGACGGGAAAAACTGTTTTTT.

V and J are TRBV28 and TRBJ2-1; D possibly corresponds to TRBD1 (6 bases). Germline V lookup: CDR1 MDHEN, CDR2 SYDVKM. V lost 6 bases and J lost 5, with 20 bases in between. This CDR3 region has 16 residues. As DNA, the CDR3 is TGTGCCAGCAGCCCCGATGGACAGATACTAAACAATGAGCAGTTCTTC. Protein: CASSPDGQILNNEQFF.

This chain uses TRBV4-2 with TRBJ2-5; D call uncertain. V was shortened by 1 base and J by 1 base, with 4 bases between the two germline ends. This CDR3 contains 13 residues. Looked up from germline, CDR1 is LGHNA and CDR2 is YNFKEQ. CDR3 region: CASSQGLQETQYF. Written as DNA, the CDR3 is TGTGCCAGCAGCCAAGGGCTCCAAGAGACCCAGTACTTC.

The V gene is TRBV28, the J gene TRBJ1-2; D may be TRBD1 (6 bases). CDR1 is MDHEN and CDR2 is SYDVKM in the germline V gene. This CDR3 has 13 residues. Trimming pared 6 bases from V and 4 bases from J, leaving 12 bases between. In nucleotides, the CDR3 is TGTGCCAGCAGGGAACAGGGCTTCTATGGCTACACCTTC. This sequence encodes CASREQGFYGYTF.

This clonotype was picked up one time. Mismatch with germline at one junction end may stem from a read error. The chain joins TRBV11-2 to TRBJ2-4; D possibly corresponds to TRBD2 (6 bases). The J call may be in error: the DNA end matches TRBJ2-7 better. In germline, CDR1 is SGHAT, CDR2 FQNNGV. The length of the CDR3 is 14 residues. CDR3 sequence (DNA): TGTGCCAGCAGTTCTCGGCGGGACTCCAACGAGCAGTACTTC. Translating gives CASSSRRDSNEQYF.

V and J are TRBV9 and TRBJ2-2; D is possibly TRBD2 (5 bases). The germline V gene encodes CDR1 SGDLS and CDR2 YYNGEE. V shed 0 bases and J shed 6 bases, with 9 bases lying between them. The CDR3 sequence is 14 residues long. The DNA for the CDR3 is TGTGCCAGCAGCGTAGGTCCGGGATCCGGGGAGCTGTTTTTT. It codes for CASSVGPGSGELFF. The whole variable domain, filled in from reference TRBV9 and TRBJ2-2, reads DSGVTQTPKHLITATGQRVTLRCSPRSGDLSVYWYQQSLDQGLQFLIQYYNGEERAKGNILERFSAQQFPDLHSELNLSSLELGDSALYFCASSVGPGSGELFFGEGSRLTVL.

This clonotype was counted a single time. The junction does not match germline at one end; this may be a read error. The chain recombines TRBV20-1 with TRBJ2-1; TRBD2 matches 10 bases. This CDR3 has 14 amino acids. Germline V gene lookup returns CDR1 DFQATT and CDR2 SNEGSKA (reference sequence). The CDR3 DNA reads TGCAGTGTTAGAGAAGCGGGGGGGCCCTACGAGCAGTTCTTC. Its translation is CSVREAGGPYEQFF.

This clonotype was seen only a few times. V is TRBV20-1 and J is TRBJ2-7, with D possibly matching TRBD1 (5 bases). There are 12 residues in the CDR3. The V gene lost 2 bases and the J gene lost 0 bases, with 5 bases spanning the gap. Germline V gives CDR1 DFQATT, CDR2 SNEGSKA (reference sequence). CDR3 DNA sequence: TGCAGTGCTAGAAGGGGCTCCTACGAGCAGTACTTC. Translated, it gives CSARRGSYEQYF.

The rearrangement uses TRBV9 and TRBJ1-2; 9 positions agree with TRBD1. This CDR3 has 16 residues. Germline loops: CDR1 SGDLS, CDR2 YYNGEE. V was clipped by 4 bases and J by 5 bases; unmatched bases: 12. This chain's CDR3 is CASSPGQGTTGYGYTF. CDR3 bases: TGTGCCAGCAGCCCAGGACAGGGGACCACCGGATATGGCTACACCTTC.

This rearrangement joins TRBV2 to TRBJ2-1, with D uncertain. V was cut by 4 bases and J by 4 bases, with 11 bases left in between. Germline V lookup: CDR1 SNHLY, CDR2 FYNNEI. The CDR3 totals 14 residues. CDR3 nucleotide sequence: TGTGCCAGCAGTGTGGTGCGCCAATACAATGAGCAGTTCTTC. This codes for CASSVVRQYNEQFF.

The gene calls are TRBV7-9 and TRBJ2-7; 11 nucleotides line up with TRBD2. Germline V gene lookup returns CDR1 SEHNR and CDR2 FQNEAQ (reference sequence). V lost 5 bases, J lost 3 bases, and 15 bases stayed unmatched. The CDR3 has 18 residues. This chain's CDR3 is CASSNSDPGLAGGYEQYF. The CDR3 DNA sequence: TGTGCCAGCAGCAATAGTGACCCGGGGCTAGCGGGAGGCTACGAGCAGTACTTC.

This clonotype came up a few times. The V gene is TRBV3-1, the J gene TRBJ2-7, with a possible D match to TRBD2 (6 bases). CDR3 length: 16 amino acids. Trimming removed 4 bases at V and 0 bases at J, with 16 bases between. Germline V gene lookup returns CDR1 LGHDT and CDR2 YNNKEL (reference sequence). CDR3 coding DNA: TGTGCCAGCAGCCCCACCAGAGGAGGGATCTCCTACGAGCAGTACTTC. This gives the protein CASSPTRGGISYEQYF.

The rearrangement joins TRBV2 to TRBJ1-6, with 8 bases identical to TRBD1. The CDR3 totals 15 residues. The germline CDR1 and CDR2 sequences are SNHLY and FYNNEI. V was clipped by 7 bases and J by 8 bases; unmatched bases: 10. As DNA, the CDR3 is TGTGCCAGCAACCGACAGGGGCCTAAAGATTCACCCCTCCACTTT. This sequence encodes CASNRQGPKDSPLHF.

The J gene is TRBJ2-3, the V gene TRBV7-2; 8 nucleotides line up with TRBD2. This CDR3 is built from 16 residues. CDR1 is SGHTA, CDR2 FQGNSA, per germline. V was pared by 8 bases and J by 5 bases, with 15 bases of the junction left unmatched. The CDR3 region is CASSIDSGSRLDTQYF. CDR3 nucleotides: TGTGCCAGCTCTATAGACAGCGGGAGCCGTCTAGATACGCAGTATTTT.

For this clonotype: Germline and junction disagree at one end, which may indicate a read error. The genes are TRBV7-2 and TRBJ2-1, with 8 bases identical to TRBD1. Germline V gives CDR1 SGHTA, CDR2 FQGNSA. This CDR3 spans 17 amino acids. The CDR3 bases are TGTGCCAGCAGATACAAAGAACACAGGGGGTGGTTCAATGGGCAGTTCTTC. Its protein is CASRYKEHRGWFNGQFF.

The rearrangement joins TRBV7-2 to TRBJ2-3; a weak D match, TRBD1 (6 bases). The germline gives CDR1 SGHTA, CDR2 FQGNSA. This CDR3 is built from 15 residues. The V and J ends lost 5 bases and 2 bases respectively, with 14 bases between them. CDR3 loop: CASSPWGTNTDTQYF. CDR3 DNA sequence: TGTGCCAGCAGCCCCTGGGGGACAAACACAGATACGCAGTATTTT.

A few counts support this clonotype. The chain employs TRBV29-1 and TRBJ2-1; TRBD1 aligns across 9 bases. The V gene's germline CDR1 is SQVTM and CDR2 ANQGSEA. CDR3 length: 13 residues. Germline trimming cut 7 bases from V and 5 bases from J; bases unmatched to any gene: 6. The CDR3 DNA reads as TGCAGCGCATGGGGGGACAGGGACAATGAGCAGTTCTTC. Residues: CSAWGDRDNEQFF.

The chain joins TRBV5-1 to TRBJ2-7; 9 bases line up with TRBD2. This CDR3 is 16 amino acids long. CDR1 is SGHRS and CDR2 is YFSETQ in the germline V gene. With V trimmed by 0 bases and J by 5 bases, 9 bases remained unmatched. CDR3 protein: CASSLAPRASGNEQYF. The CDR3, as DNA: TGCGCCAGCAGCTTGGCACCCCGGGCTAGCGGGAACGAGCAGTACTTC.

The V gene is TRBV24-1, the J gene TRBJ2-1, with D possibly matching TRBD2 (7 bases). This CDR3 has 14 residues. Germline CDR1 reads KGHDR; CDR2 reads SFDVKD. Trimming stripped 5 bases from V and 4 bases from J, with 11 bases between. The CDR3 reads CATSVGGVYNEQFF. The DNA for the CDR3 is TGTGCCACCAGTGTAGGGGGGGTTTACAATGAGCAGTTCTTC.

J is TRBJ2-3 and V is TRBV3-1; 8 bases are a match to TRBD2. This CDR3 spans 17 amino acids. Trimming cost V 4 bases and J 0 bases; bases outside gene matches: 9. Germline-derived CDR1 and CDR2 are LGHDT and YNNKEL (reference sequence). Here the CDR3 DNA reads TGTGCCAGCAGCCGGTTTGGCGGGGGGCCCAGCACAGATACGCAGTATTTT. Translating gives CASSRFGGGPSTDTQYF.

This clonotype was recorded once. This chain connects TRBV12-3 or TRBV12-4 to TRBJ1-1; TRBD1 matches 9 bases. V lost 6 bases, J lost 1 base, and 6 bases stayed unmatched. The CDR3 length is 15 residues. DNA for the CDR3: TGTGCCAGCAGCCTCGCACAGGGGGCGAACACTGAAGCTTTCTTT. Protein sequence: CASSLAQGANTEAFF.

This clonotype is a singleton in its sample. A junction end diverges from the germline sequence, so it may reflect a read error. This sequence joins TRBV24-1 and TRBJ2-5, with 9 nucleotides matching TRBD1. Germline assignment: CDR1 KGHDR and CDR2 SFDVKD. The CDR3 has 16 residues. CDR3 sequence: CATSAGTGLYQETRYF. As DNA, the CDR3 is TGTGCCACCAGTGCGGGGACAGGGTTGTACCAAGAGACCCGGTACTTC.

The chain is built from TRBV10-3 and TRBJ1-6, with D possibly TRBD1 on 5 matching bases. The CDR3 runs 15 residues. Germline-derived CDR1 and CDR2 are ENHRY and SYGVKD. V was shortened by 0 bases and J by 5 bases, with 8 bases between the two germline ends. CDR3 DNA: TGTGCCATCAGTGAGTCGGGGCAGAATAATTCACCCCTCCACTTT. This sequence encodes CAISESGQNNSPLHF.